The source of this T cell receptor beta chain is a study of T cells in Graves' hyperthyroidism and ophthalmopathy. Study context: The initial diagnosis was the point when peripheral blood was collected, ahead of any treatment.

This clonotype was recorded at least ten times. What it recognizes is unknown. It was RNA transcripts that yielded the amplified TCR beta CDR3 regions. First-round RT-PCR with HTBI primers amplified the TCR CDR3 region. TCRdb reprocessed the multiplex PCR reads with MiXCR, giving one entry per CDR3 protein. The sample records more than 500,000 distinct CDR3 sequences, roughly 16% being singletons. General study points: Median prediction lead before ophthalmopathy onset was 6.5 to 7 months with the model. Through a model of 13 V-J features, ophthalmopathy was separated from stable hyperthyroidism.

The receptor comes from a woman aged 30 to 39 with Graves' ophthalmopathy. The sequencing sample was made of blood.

CDR3 protein: CASSWIANTGELFF. CDR3 bases: TGTGCCAGCAGTTGGATAGCGAACACCGGGGAGCTGTTTTTT. This chain joins TRBV28 and TRBJ2-2; no clear D. This CDR3 is 14 amino acids long. V lost 4 bases and J 0 bases, leaving 6 bases between the germline ends. Germline V gene data show CDR1 as MDHEN and CDR2 as SYDVKM.